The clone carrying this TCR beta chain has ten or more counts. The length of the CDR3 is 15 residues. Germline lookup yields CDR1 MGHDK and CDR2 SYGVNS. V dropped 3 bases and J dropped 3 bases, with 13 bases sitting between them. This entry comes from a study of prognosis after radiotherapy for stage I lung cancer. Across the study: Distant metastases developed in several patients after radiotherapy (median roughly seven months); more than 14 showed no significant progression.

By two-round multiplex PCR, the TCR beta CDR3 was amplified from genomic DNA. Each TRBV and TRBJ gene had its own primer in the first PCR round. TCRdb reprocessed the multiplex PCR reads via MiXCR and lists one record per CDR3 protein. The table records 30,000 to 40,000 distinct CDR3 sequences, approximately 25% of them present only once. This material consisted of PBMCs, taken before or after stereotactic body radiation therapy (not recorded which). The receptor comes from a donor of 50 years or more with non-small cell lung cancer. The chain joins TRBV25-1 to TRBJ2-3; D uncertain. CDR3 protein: CASSETLKQTDTQYF. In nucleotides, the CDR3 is TGTGCCAGCAGTGAGACACTGAAGCAAACAGATACGCAGTATTTT.